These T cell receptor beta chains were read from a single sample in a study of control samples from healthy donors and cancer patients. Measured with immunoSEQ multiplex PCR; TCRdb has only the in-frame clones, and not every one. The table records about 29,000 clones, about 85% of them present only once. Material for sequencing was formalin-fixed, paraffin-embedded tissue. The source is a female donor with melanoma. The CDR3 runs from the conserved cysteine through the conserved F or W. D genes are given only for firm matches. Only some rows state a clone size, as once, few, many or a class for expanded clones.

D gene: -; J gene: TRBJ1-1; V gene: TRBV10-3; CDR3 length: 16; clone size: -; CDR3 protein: CAISLRVGEVDTEAFF; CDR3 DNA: TGTGCCATCAGCCTAAGAGTTGGCGAGGTGGACACTGAAGCTTTCTTT
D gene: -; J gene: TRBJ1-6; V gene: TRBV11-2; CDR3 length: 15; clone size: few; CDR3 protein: CASSLGGTYNSPLHF; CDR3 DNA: TGTGCCAGCAGCTTAGGGGGAACCTATAATTCACCCCTCCACTTT
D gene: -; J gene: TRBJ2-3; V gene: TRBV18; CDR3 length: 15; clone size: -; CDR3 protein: CASSPAQIKADTQYF; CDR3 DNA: TGTGCCAGCTCACCGGCGCAGATCAAAGCGGATACGCAGTATTTT
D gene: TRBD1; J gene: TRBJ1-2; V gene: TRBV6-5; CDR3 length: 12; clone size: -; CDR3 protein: CASSQGVGGYTF; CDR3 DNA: TGTGCCAGCAGCCAGGGGGTAGGTGGCTACACCTTC
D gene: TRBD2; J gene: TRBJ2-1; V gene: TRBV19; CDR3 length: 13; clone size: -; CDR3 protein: CASKRDSYNEQFF; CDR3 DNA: TGTGCCAGCAAGCGGGACTCCTACAATGAGCAGTTCTTC
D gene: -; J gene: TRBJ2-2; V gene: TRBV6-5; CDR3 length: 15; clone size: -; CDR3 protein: CASSREEGWTGELFF; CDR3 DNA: TGTGCCAGCAGCCGAGAAGAGGGCTGGACCGGGGAGCTGTTTTTT
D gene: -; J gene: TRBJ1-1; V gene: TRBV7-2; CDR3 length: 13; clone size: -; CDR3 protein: CASSKSKNTEAFF; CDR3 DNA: TGTGCCAGCAGCAAATCGAAGAACACTGAAGCTTTCTTT
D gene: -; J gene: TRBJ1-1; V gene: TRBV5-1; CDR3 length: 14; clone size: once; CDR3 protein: CASSLIGRDTEAFF; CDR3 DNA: TGCGCCAGCAGCTTGATAGGGAGGGACACTGAAGCTTTCTTT
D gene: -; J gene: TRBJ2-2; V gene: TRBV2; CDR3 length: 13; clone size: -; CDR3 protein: CAGRWQNPGELFF; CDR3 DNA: TGTGCCGGGAGGTGGCAGAATCCCGGGGAGCTGTTTTTT
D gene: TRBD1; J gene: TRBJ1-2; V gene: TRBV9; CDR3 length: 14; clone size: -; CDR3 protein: CASSAGQGDYGYTF; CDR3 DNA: TGTGCCAGCAGCGCCGGACAGGGAGACTATGGCTACACCTTC
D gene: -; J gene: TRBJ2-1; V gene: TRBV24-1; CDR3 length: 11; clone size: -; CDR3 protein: CATSDLNEQFF; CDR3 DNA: TGTGCCACCAGTGATTTGAATGAGCAGTTCTTC
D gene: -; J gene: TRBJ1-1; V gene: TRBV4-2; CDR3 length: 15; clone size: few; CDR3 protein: CASSQDWDRGTEAFF; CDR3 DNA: TGTGCCAGCAGCCAAGACTGGGACCGCGGCACTGAAGCTTTCTTT
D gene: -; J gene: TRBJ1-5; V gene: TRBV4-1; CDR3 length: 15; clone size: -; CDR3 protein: CASSLQGRAGEPQHF; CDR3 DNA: TGCGCCAGCAGCCTCCAGGGACGGGCAGGTGAGCCCCAGCATTTT
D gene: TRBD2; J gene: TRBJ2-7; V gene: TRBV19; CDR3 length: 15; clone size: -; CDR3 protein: CASSGTSGSSYEQYF; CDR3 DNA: TGTGCCAGTAGTGGGACTAGCGGGAGCTCCTACGAGCAGTACTTC
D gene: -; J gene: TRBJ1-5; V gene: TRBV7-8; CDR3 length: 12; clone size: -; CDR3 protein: CASSLPGRPQHF; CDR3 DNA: TGTGCCAGCAGCTTGCCCGGAAGGCCCCAGCATTTT
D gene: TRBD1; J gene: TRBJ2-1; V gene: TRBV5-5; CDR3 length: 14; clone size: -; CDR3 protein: CASSLTTAGTGEFF; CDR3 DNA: TGTGCCAGCAGCCTTACTACCGCCGGGACAGGGGAGTTCTTC
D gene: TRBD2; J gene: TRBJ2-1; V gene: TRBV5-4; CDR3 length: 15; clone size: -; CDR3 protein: CASSFSGSSYNEQFF; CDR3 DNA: TGTGCCAGCAGCTTTAGCGGGAGCTCCTACAATGAGCAGTTCTTC
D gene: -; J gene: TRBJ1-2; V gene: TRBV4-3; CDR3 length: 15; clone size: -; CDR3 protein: CASSQDFSSFGGYTF; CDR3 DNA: TGCGCCAGCAGCCAAGATTTTTCGAGTTTTGGTGGCTACACCTTC
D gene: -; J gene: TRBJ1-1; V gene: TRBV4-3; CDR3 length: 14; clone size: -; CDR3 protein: CASSHAGRITEAFF; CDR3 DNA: TGCGCCAGCAGCCATGCCGGGAGGATAACTGAAGCTTTCTTT
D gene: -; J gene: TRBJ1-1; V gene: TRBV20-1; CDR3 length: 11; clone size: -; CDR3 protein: CSALTGRRAFF; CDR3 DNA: TGCAGTGCTTTGACAGGTAGGAGGGCTTTCTTT
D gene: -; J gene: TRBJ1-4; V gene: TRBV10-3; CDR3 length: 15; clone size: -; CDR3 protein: CAISVGATTNEKLFF; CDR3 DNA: TGTGCCATCAGCGTCGGGGCTACAACTAATGAAAAACTGTTTTTT
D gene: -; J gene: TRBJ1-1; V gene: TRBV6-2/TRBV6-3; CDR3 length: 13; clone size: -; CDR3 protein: CASSYTGPTEAFF; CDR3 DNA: TGTGCCAGCAGTTACACAGGCCCCACTGAAGCTTTCTTT
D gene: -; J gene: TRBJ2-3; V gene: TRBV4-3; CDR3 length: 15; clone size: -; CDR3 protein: CASSQEGWRGDTQYF; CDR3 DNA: TGCGCCAGCAGCCAAGAAGGATGGAGGGGAGATACGCAGTATTTT
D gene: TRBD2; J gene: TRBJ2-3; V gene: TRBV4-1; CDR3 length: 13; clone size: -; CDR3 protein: CASSRLAADTQYF; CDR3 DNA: TGCGCCAGCAGCCGACTAGCTGCAGATACGCAGTATTTT